The entry below gives a single T cell receptor (beta chain) sequence along with its context. As yet, its antigen is unknown. This sample stems from a study of cytomegalovirus exposure and HLA in healthy donors. V was cut by 1 base and J by 7 bases, with 10 bases left in between. CDR3 length equals 13 residues. Germline-derived CDR1 and CDR2 are SGHVS and FQNEAQ. Overall study findings and caveats: Reportedly, a later analysis found an Asian-associated ancestry cluster had fewer N-insertions than the approximately 670-donor mean. Beyond CMV serostatus, there was no information to go on about immune exposure.

The PCR used 60 Vbeta and 13 Jbeta primers. The table came from immunoSEQ multiplex PCR; TCRdb's copy has only in-frame clones and leaves some out. Altogether fewer than 150,000 clones are present, about three quarters being singletons, with the ten largest covering under 2%. The sample comprised PBMCs. The V call is TRBV7-8, the J call TRBJ1-2; D remains ambiguous. This receptor was obtained from a woman in her twenties or thirties in good health and CMV-seronegative. CDR3 sequence: CASSLGTEGGYTF. CDR3 nucleotide sequence: TGTGCCAGCAGCTTAGGGACTGAAGGTGGCTACACCTTC.